The text below deals with one T cell receptor (beta chain). Its antigen is as yet unknown. The study drew its donors from healthy HIV-negative adults without recent acute infections or vaccinations. A CD45RA+ naive subset and a CD45RA-negative memory subset were split from CD4+ cells. The sample originates from a study of shared clonotypes between healthy human individuals. Using immunoSEQ multiplex PCR, the repertoire was profiled, and TCRdb retains in-frame clones only, with some absent. The repertoire has around 2,000,000 clones, 95% of them found once; the top ten carry 0.13%. The CDR3 length is 14 residues. In germline, CDR1 is SNHLY, CDR2 FYNNEI. Unmatched junction bases numbered 5, after V lost 5 bases and J lost 4 bases. Study-level points and caveats: Clonotypes shared by all four donors outscored non-shared clonotypes in generation probability. Several donors held approximately 4.6% of naive CD4 clonotypes in common.

The receptor was isolated from a man between 18 and 29 years old in good health. The sample taken for sequencing was naive CD4+ T cells sorted from blood. Subset given: CD45RA+ positively selected. The chain links TRBV2 to TRBJ1-5; 7 nucleotides line up with TRBD1. CDR3 in amino acids: CASSSGTENQPQHF. The CDR3 DNA follows: TGTGCCAGCAGTTCCGGGACAGAAAATCAGCCCCAGCATTTT.